This T cell receptor (beta chain) was profiled in a study of T cell responses to AZD1222 COVID-19 vaccine. Profiled with immunoSEQ multiplex PCR; TCRdb holds only in-frame clones, not every one. Its table records under 150,000 clones. V was pared by 2 bases and J by 2 bases, with 8 bases of the junction left unmatched. The CDR3 runs to 16 residues. Germline V lookup: CDR1 SEHNR, CDR2 FQNEAQ (reference sequence). The TCR was taken from an adult in good health. The rearrangement uses TRBV7-9 and TRBJ2-5; 7 bases agree with TRBD2. Sample: peripheral blood. The CDR3, as DNA: TGTGCCAGCAGCTTAATAGCGGGCGCCTTACAAGAGACCCAGTACTTC. This translates into CASSLIAGALQETQYF.